This TCR beta chain was obtained from a study of T cell repertoires in cytomegalovirus infection. Looking at the study overall: Evidence of both CMV infection and a matching HLA type came from public TCR beta signatures.

Study results and limitations: Cumulative public TCR beta family frequency identified carriers of CMV plus the relevant HLA. Dominating the ex vivo response were TCR beta clonotypes that were CMV-specific and HLA-C-restricted.

Trimming removed 1 base from V and 0 bases from J, with 12 bases in between. Germline assignment: CDR1 SGHRS and CDR2 YFSETQ. The CDR3 covers 16 residues. Comments on this clonotype: Its antigen is still unknown.

TCRdb re-analysed the reads in MiXCR, keeping a single row per CDR3 protein. This sample has 250,000 to 350,000 distinct CDR3 sequences, with over 20% found just once. This chain uses TRBV5-1 with TRBJ2-3; D may match TRBD1 or TRBD2 (6 bases each). The sequence came from a human donor in good health (CMV status not recorded). Some clones in this sample may be carry-over from other donors' samples. The material sequenced was PBMCs. Here the CDR3 reads CASSLRGGLSTDTQYF. CDR3 nucleotides: TGCGCCAGCAGCTTGCGAGGGGGGCTAAGCACAGATACGCAGTATTTT.